These T cell receptor beta chains were read from a single sample in a study of T cell changes during pregnancy in multiple sclerosis. Method: immunoSEQ multiplex PCR; TCRdb's copy keeps in-frame clones and lacks some. Among about 110,000 clones, 85% to 95% were seen once, and the ten largest hold 1.5% to 2%. The specimen comprised peripheral blood, sampled after pregnancy. Receptors originate from a female donor with multiple sclerosis, enrolled in a pregnancy study. Each CDR3 is given with its conserved first and last residue. The D gene is left open where the match is weak. Clone size is stated in some rows and not others, as once, few, many or a class when expanded.

J | size | D | V | length | CDR3 | DNA
TRBJ1-3 | . | TRBD1 | TRBV30 | 14 | CATKQGSSGNTIYF | TGTGCCACCAAACAGGGGAGCTCTGGAAACACCATATATTTT
TRBJ2-7 | . | . | TRBV6-5 | 14 | CASSSGLHPYEQYF | TGTGCCAGCAGTTCTGGACTCCACCCCTACGAGCAGTACTTC
TRBJ2-7 | . | TRBD1 | TRBV7-9 | 15 | CASSLRDRGTNEQYF | TGTGCCAGCAGCTTAAGGGACAGGGGTACCAACGAGCAGTACTTC
TRBJ2-2 | . | . | TRBV6-5 | 14 | CASRAGQLTGELFF | TGTGCCAGCAGGGCGGGACAGTTGACCGGGGAGCTGTTTTTT
TRBJ2-4 | . | . | TRBV2 | 17 | CASSEDGGWNLKNIQYF | TGTGCCAGCAGTGAAGATGGGGGGTGGAATCTGAAAAACATTCAGTACTTC
TRBJ1-2 | . | TRBD1 | TRBV28 | 15 | CASSPGTGGYYGYTF | TGTGCCAGCAGCCCTGGGACAGGGGGATACTATGGCTACACCTTC
TRBJ2-5 | . | . | TRBV14 | 16 | CASSYLRGADQETQYF | TGTGCCAGCAGCTACCTACGGGGGGCTGACCAAGAGACCCAGTACTTC
TRBJ2-7 | . | . | TRBV30 | 13 | CAWNSGLSYEQYF | TGTGCCTGGAACAGCGGGTTGTCCTACGAGCAGTACTTC
TRBJ1-2 | . | . | TRBV4-1 | 16 | CASSQGFQGLSYGYTF | TGCGCCAGCAGCCAAGGGTTCCAGGGACTTAGCTATGGCTACACCTTC
TRBJ2-2 | . | TRBD2 | TRBV19 | 15 | CASSRVAGAPGELFF | TGTGCCAGTAGTAGAGTAGCGGGGGCCCCCGGGGAGCTGTTTTTT
TRBJ1-3 | . | . | TRBV7-2 | 14 | CASSPGLSGNTIYF | TGTGCCAGCAGCCCCGGACTCTCTGGAAACACCATATATTTT
TRBJ1-2 | . | . | TRBV28 | 13 | CATHPRANYGYTF | TGTGCCACCCACCCCAGGGCTAACTATGGCTACACCTTC
TRBJ2-1 | . | . | TRBV27 | 13 | CASAPGSYNEQFF | TGTGCCAGCGCCCCCGGGTCCTACAATGAGCAGTTCTTC
TRBJ1-2 | . | . | TRBV18 | 13 | CASSQARDYGYTF | TGTGCCAGCTCACAGGCCAGGGACTATGGCTACACCTTC
TRBJ1-2 | . | . | TRBV30 | 14 | CAWVAGLPNYGYTF | TGTGCCTGGGTGGCGGGACTGCCGAACTATGGCTACACCTTC
TRBJ2-1 | . | TRBD2 | TRBV7-9 | 15 | CASSSRTSINNEQFF | TGTGCCAGCAGCTCCCGGACTAGCATTAACAATGAGCAGTTCTTC
TRBJ1-1 | . | . | TRBV10-3 | 13 | CAIRIQVNTEAFF | TGTGCCATCAGGATACAGGTGAACACTGAAGCTTTCTTT
TRBJ1-5 | once | . | TRBV18 | 13 | CASSPGGEQPQHF | TGTGCCAGCTCGCCGGGGGGGGAACAGCCCCAGCATTTT
TRBJ2-5 | . | . | TRBV5-6 | 15 | CASSPGERAQETQYF | TGTGCCAGCAGCCCCGGCGAGCGGGCACAAGAGACCCAGTACTTC